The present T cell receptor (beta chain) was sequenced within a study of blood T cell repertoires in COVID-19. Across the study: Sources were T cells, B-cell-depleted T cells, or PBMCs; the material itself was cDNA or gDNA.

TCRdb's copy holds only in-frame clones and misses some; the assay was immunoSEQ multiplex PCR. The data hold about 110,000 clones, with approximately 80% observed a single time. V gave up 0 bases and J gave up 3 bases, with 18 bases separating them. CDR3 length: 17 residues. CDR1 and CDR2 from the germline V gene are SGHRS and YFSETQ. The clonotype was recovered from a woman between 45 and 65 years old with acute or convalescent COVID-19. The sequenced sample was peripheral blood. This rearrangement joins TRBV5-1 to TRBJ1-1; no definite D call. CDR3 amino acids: CASSLADPPGFDTEAFF. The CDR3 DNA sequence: TGCGCCAGCAGCTTGGCAGACCCTCCGGGATTTGACACTGAAGCTTTCTTT.